The T cell receptor (beta chain) under discussion was sequenced for a study of shared clonotypes between healthy human individuals. Background on the study: Contributing individuals were a couple of females and three males aged 18 to 49. Regarding the study as a whole: Shared across a few donors were around 5% of the naive CD4 clonotypes. The researchers took only blood, and tissue repertoires probably look different.

Among the donors, all were Caucasian adults who lived in Nashville, Tennessee. The protocol was immunoSEQ multiplex PCR, while the TCRdb copy is restricted to in-frame clones and leaves out a portion. Of over 1.4 million clones listed, approximately 96% were seen once; the top ten hold about 1%. Germline loops: CDR1 MNHEY, CDR2 SMNVEV (reference sequence). Deletions cut 7 bases from V and 4 bases from J, with 5 bases between. This CDR3 is 11 amino acids long. Remarks on this clone: Its antigen remains unidentified. Other DNA sequences in the sample encode the same CDR3.

This receptor was identified in a man younger than 40 in good health. The material sequenced was naive CD4+ T cells sorted from blood. Documented subset: CD45RA+ positively selected. V and J are TRBV27 and TRBJ2-1; unclear D gene. In DNA, the CDR3 is TGTGCCAGCACGGGTTACAATGAGCAGTTCTTC. This gives the protein CASTGYNEQFF.